What follows are 22 T cell receptor beta chains derived from one specimen sequenced in a study of blood T cell repertoires in COVID-19. Data came from immunoSEQ multiplex PCR; TCRdb stores just in-frame clones and leaves some out. The sample includes around 170,000 clones, approximately 84% seen only once; the top ten take approximately 15%. Sequenced: peripheral blood. These receptors came from a woman older than 75 with acute or convalescent COVID-19.

V gene TRBV9 combines with J gene TRBJ2-1; TRBD2 matches 7 bases. In germline, CDR1 is SGDLS, CDR2 YYNGEE. V lost 0 bases to trimming and J lost 0 bases; unmatched junction nucleotides: 3. The CDR3 is 16 residues long. CDR3 sequence (DNA): TGTGCCAGCAGCGTAGGGGAGGGGAGCTCCTACAATGAGCAGTTCTTC. It specifies CASSVGEGSSYNEQFF. Full variable domain (remainder filled in from reference TRBV9 and TRBJ2-1): DSGVTQTPKHLITATGQRVTLRCSPRSGDLSVYWYQQSLDQGLQFLIQYYNGEERAKGNILERFSAQQFPDLHSELNLSSLELGDSALYFCASSVGEGSSYNEQFFGPGTRLTVL.

The genes are TRBV29-1 and TRBJ1-1, with D possibly TRBD1 on 5 matching bases. The germline V gene encodes CDR1 SQVTM and CDR2 ANQGSEA. This CDR3 has 13 residues. V gave up 5 bases and J gave up 0 bases, with 10 bases separating them. CDR3 sequence (DNA): TGCAGCGTTTTGGGCAGGGTGAACACTGAAGCTTTCTTT. Protein sequence: CSVLGRVNTEAFF.

The V gene is TRBV13, the J gene TRBJ2-7; the match to TRBD2 covers 8 bases. Germline CDR1 reads PRHDT; CDR2 reads FYEKMQ (reference sequence). J was trimmed by 2 bases and V by 5 bases; bases with no gene match: 8. The CDR3 has 15 residues. This CDR3 reads CASSDTSGLAYEQYF. Here the CDR3 DNA reads TGTGCCAGCAGCGACACTAGCGGCCTCGCCTACGAGCAGTACTTC. The whole variable domain, remainder taken from reference TRBV13 and TRBJ2-7, is AAGVIQSPRHLIKEKRETATLKCYPIPRHDTVYWYQQGPGQDPQFLISFYEKMQSDKGSIPDRFSAQQFSDYHSELNMSSLELGDSALYFCASSDTSGLAYEQYFGPGTRLTVT.

This chain links TRBV12-2 with TRBJ1-2; TRBD1, the table's D call, lacks a check against the DNA. TRBV12-2 is tagged as a pseudogene. The CDR3 spans 16 residues. The CDR3 spells CASRLGWDRGNYGYTF. The CDR3 DNA reads as TGTGCAAGTCGCTTAGGATGGGACAGGGGGAACTATGGCTACACCTTC.

This clone turned up a few times. The chain has TRBV7-6 and TRBJ1-5; maybe TRBD1 (5 bases). Trimming pared 1 base from V and 2 bases from J, leaving 9 bases between. This CDR3 region has 15 residues. CDR1 is SGHVS, CDR2 FNYEAQ, per germline. CDR3 in amino acids: CASSLEGQGNQPQHF. The CDR3 nucleotides are TGTGCCAGCAGCTTAGAGGGGCAGGGCAATCAGCCCCAGCATTTT.

V and J are TRBV9 and TRBJ2-7; D remains unclear. Germline-derived CDR1 and CDR2 are SGDLS and YYNGEE. This CDR3 region has 14 residues. V was clipped by 3 bases and J by 1 base, with 11 bases between them. As DNA, the CDR3 is TGTGCCAGCAGCGGGCAGGTTCCTTCCTACGAGCAGTACTTC. It specifies CASSGQVPSYEQYF.

In its sample, this clone was seen a few times. The rearrangement joins TRBV5-1 to TRBJ2-3; 9 nucleotides align to TRBD2. Losses at the gene ends were 6 bases for V and 7 bases for J; bases not matched to a gene: 9. The CDR3 loop spans 14 amino acids. The germline CDR1 and CDR2 sequences are SGHRS and YFSETQ. CDR3 protein: CASTRAGGPNTQYF. The CDR3 coding sequence is TGCGCCAGCACGAGGGCGGGAGGGCCTAATACGCAGTATTTT.

V and J are TRBV7-9 and TRBJ2-5, with 12 bases lining up with TRBD1. The germline CDR1 and CDR2 sequences are SEHNR and FQNEAQ (reference sequence). The CDR3 contains 15 residues. With 5 bases clipped from V and 4 bases from J, the junction kept 5 bases outside the gene matches. CDR3 sequence (DNA): TGTGCCAGCAGCACCGGGACAGGGGGCACAGAGACCCAGTACTTC. It is translated as CASSTGTGGTETQYF.

The V and J genes are TRBV4-1 and TRBJ2-1, with a possible D match to TRBD2 (5 bases). V was clipped by 0 bases and J by 0 bases, with 12 bases between them. CDR1 and CDR2 from the germline V gene are MGHRA and YSYEKL. The length of the CDR3 is 17 residues. CDR3 nucleotide sequence: TGCGCCAGCAGCCAAGATCCGAAAGGGAGCTCCTACAATGAGCAGTTCTTC. Protein: CASSQDPKGSSYNEQFF.

The gene calls are TRBV6-6 and TRBJ2-5, with 10 bases lining up with TRBD2. With V trimmed by 5 bases and J by 4 bases, 13 bases remained unmatched. Germline CDR1 MNHNY, CDR2 SVGAGI (reference sequence). CDR3 length equals 17 residues. The CDR3 region has the DNA TGTGCCAGCAGTCCGGCTCCGGGACTAGCGAGAGGAGAGACCCAGTACTTC. It is translated as CASSPAPGLARGETQYF.

This clone was seen more than once but under ten times. The genes are TRBV2 and TRBJ1-3, with D possibly being TRBD1 (6 bases). V lost 6 bases and J 0 bases, leaving 12 bases between the germline ends. CDR3 length equals 15 residues. Germline V gives CDR1 SNHLY, CDR2 FYNNEI. The chain's CDR3 is CASREQGSSGNTIYF. The CDR3 DNA follows: TGTGCCAGCAGAGAACAGGGATCCTCTGGAAACACCATATATTTT.

The table lists this clone with a few counts. The sample holds other DNA sequences that translate to the same CDR3. The chain links TRBV28 to TRBJ2-7; TRBD1 aligns across 11 bases. Germline lookup yields CDR1 MDHEN and CDR2 SYDVKM. Trimming removed 4 bases from V and 2 bases from J; junction bases left unmatched: 4. The CDR3 is 15 amino acids. As DNA, the CDR3 is TGTGCCAGCAGTTCCCCGGGACAGGGGGCCTACGAGCAGTACTTC. Protein: CASSSPGQGAYEQYF.

The chain recombines TRBV18 with TRBJ2-1, with TRBD2 matching over 14 bases. The V gene end was trimmed by 1 base and the J gene end by 6 bases; junction bases not matched to a gene: 8. The CDR3 runs to 18 residues. The germline gives CDR1 KGHSH, CDR2 LQKENI. The CDR3 nucleotides are TGTGCCAGCTCACCACTCCCGCCGACTAGCGGGGGGGCCAATGAGCAGTTCTTC. Translated: CASSPLPPTSGGANEQFF.

The chain recombines TRBV5-5 with TRBJ2-5; 7 bases agree with TRBD1. Trimming at V came to 3 bases and at J to 4 bases, leaving 3 bases not matched to a gene. The germline V gene encodes CDR1 SGHKS and CDR2 YYEKEE (reference sequence). CDR3 length equals 13 residues. CDR3 in DNA: TGTGCCAGCAGCTCGACAGGGATAGAGACCCAGTACTTC. Translated, it gives CASSSTGIETQYF.

The chain links TRBV6-2 or TRBV6-3 to TRBJ2-1, with 10 positions matching TRBD2. The CDR3 spans 16 residues. V dropped 6 bases and J dropped 3; count of bases not matched to a gene: 8. Germline V lookup: CDR1 MNHEY, CDR2 SVGEGT. The CDR3, as DNA: TGTGCCAGCAGCAGGCTTAGCGGGAGGAACTACAATGAGCAGTTCTTC. The encoded protein is CASSRLSGRNYNEQFF.

J is TRBJ1-1 and V is TRBV11-2; 8 nucleotides line up with TRBD1. CDR3 length: 14 residues. Trimming cost V 0 bases and J 12 bases; bases outside gene matches: 9. Germline loops: CDR1 SGHAT, CDR2 FQNNGV. The CDR3 loop is CASSLDPTGVGTFF. The DNA of the CDR3 is TGTGCCAGCAGCTTAGATCCGACAGGGGTGGGGACTTTCTTT.

This clone was found once. The V gene is TRBV18, the J gene TRBJ1-2, with D hard to call. The length of the CDR3 is 17 residues. Trimming took 1 base from V and 4 from J, leaving 19 bases between them. Germline V gene lookup returns CDR1 KGHSH and CDR2 LQKENI. The CDR3 nucleotides read TGTGCCAGCTCACCACTGCCCTCCCCCCAAGCATCCTATGGCTACACCTTC. Protein: CASSPLPSPQASYGYTF.

The chain carries TRBV11-2 and TRBJ2-7; 7 bases match TRBD2. CDR1 and CDR2 (germline): SGHAT, FQNNGV. The V gene end was trimmed by 5 bases and the J gene end by 3 bases; junction bases not matched to a gene: 10. The CDR3 spans 15 residues. Here the CDR3 reads CASSPRTRNNYEQYF. The CDR3 bases are TGTGCCAGCAGCCCCCGGACTAGGAATAACTACGAGCAGTACTTC.

The rearrangement links TRBV7-9 to TRBJ2-3; tentative D call: TRBD2 (6 bases). This CDR3 comprises 13 residues. CDR1 and CDR2 from the germline V gene are SEHNR and FQNEAQ (reference sequence). Trimming shortened V by 4 bases and J by 4 bases, and 9 bases separated the two germline ends. CDR3 region: CASSSSGADTQYF. Written as DNA, the CDR3 is TGTGCCAGCAGCTCCTCGGGGGCAGATACGCAGTATTTT.

V is TRBV6-6 and J is TRBJ2-1; tentative D call: TRBD1 (7 bases). V lost 6 bases and J 3 bases, leaving 12 bases between the germline ends. This CDR3 comprises 14 residues. Germline CDR1 reads MNHNY; CDR2 reads SVGAGI (reference sequence). The CDR3 sequence is CASSRQGGYNEQFF. CDR3 coding DNA: TGTGCCAGCAGCCGACAGGGAGGCTACAATGAGCAGTTCTTC.

The chain employs TRBV7-2 and TRBJ2-3; 13 bases agree with TRBD2. Germline trimming cut 5 bases from V and 6 bases from J; bases unmatched to any gene: 11. CDR3 size: 17 residues. Germline assignment: CDR1 SGHTA and CDR2 FQGNSA. The CDR3 protein is CASSLRGLAGKTDTQYF. In DNA, the CDR3 is TGTGCCAGCAGCCTCCGGGGACTAGCGGGAAAAACGGATACGCAGTATTTT.

This sequence joins TRBV30 and TRBJ1-2; 8 nucleotides align to TRBD1. The CDR3 has 12 residues. Trimming at V came to 6 bases and at J to 4 bases, leaving 4 bases not matched to a gene. CDR1 is GTSNPN and CDR2 is SVGIG in the germline V gene (reference sequence). CDR3 loop: CACADRAYGYTF. The CDR3 DNA follows: TGTGCCTGCGCGGACAGGGCCTATGGCTACACCTTC.